This T cell receptor beta chain was identified in a study of response to subunit inactivated influenza vaccine. Trimming removed 5 bases from V and 3 bases from J, with 14 bases in between. This CDR3 has 16 residues. One entry per CDR3 protein results from TCRdb running MiXCR on the RT-PCR reads. The data show roughly 710,000 distinct CDR3 sequences, 14% seen once. Findings and limits, study-wide: The authors proposed limited new T cell recruitment per seasonal influenza vaccination.

As to this clonotype: Its antigen is not identified.

The source was PBMCs from blood, collected 14 to 15 days before vaccination. This clonotype originated in a man aged 45 to 65 who received an inactivated influenza vaccine. The chain combines TRBV12-3 or TRBV12-4 with TRBJ2-6; D not certain. The CDR3, as DNA: TGTGCCAGCAGTCCCAACCCCTCCCTTGGGGCCAACGTCCTGACTTTC. Amino acid sequence: CASSPNPSLGANVLTF.